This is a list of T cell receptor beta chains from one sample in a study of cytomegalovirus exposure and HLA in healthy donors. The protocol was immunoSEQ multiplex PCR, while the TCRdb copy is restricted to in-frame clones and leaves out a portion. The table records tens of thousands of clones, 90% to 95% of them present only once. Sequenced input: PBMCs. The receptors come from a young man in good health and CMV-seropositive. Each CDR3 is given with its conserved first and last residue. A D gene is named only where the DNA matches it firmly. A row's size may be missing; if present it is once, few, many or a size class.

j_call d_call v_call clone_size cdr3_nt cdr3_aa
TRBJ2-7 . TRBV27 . TGTGCCAGCAGTTCCCTAGCGTACCCCTACGAGCAGTACTTC CASSSLAYPYEQYF
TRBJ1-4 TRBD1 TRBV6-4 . TGTGCCAGCAGCCCGTGGGGCGGACAGGGGATCGAAAAACTGTTTTTT CASSPWGGQGIEKLFF
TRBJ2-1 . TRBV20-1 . TGCAGTGCTAGAGACCAAAGCCAGTTCTTC CSARDQSQFF
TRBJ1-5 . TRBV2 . TGTGCCAGCAAGGGGCAGCCCCAGCATTTT CASKGQPQHF
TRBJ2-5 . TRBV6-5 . TGTGCCAGCAGTTACTCGGCCAATCAAGAGACCCAGTACTTC CASSYSANQETQYF
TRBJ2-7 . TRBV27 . TGTGCCAGCAGTCCGGCCGTTTTAGGGGGGGTCGGATACGAGCAGTACTTC CASSPAVLGGVGYEQYF
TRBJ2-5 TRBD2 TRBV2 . TGTGCCAGCAGTGAATCGCCTAGCGGGGGGCAAGAGACCCAGTACTTC CASSESPSGGQETQYF
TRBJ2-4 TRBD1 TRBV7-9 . TGTGCCAGCAGCTCAGACAGGGGCTCGGGATGGATTCAGTACTTC CASSSDRGSGWIQYF
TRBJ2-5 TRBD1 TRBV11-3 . TGTGCCAGCAGCTCAGGACAGGACAGCGAGACCCAGTACTTC CASSSGQDSETQYF
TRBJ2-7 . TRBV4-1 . TGCGCCAGCAGCCACCAAACCGGGACCTACGAGCAGTACTTC CASSHQTGTYEQYF
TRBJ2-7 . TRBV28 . TGTGCCAGCAGTTGGGAGCCCTACGAGCAGTACTTC CASSWEPYEQYF
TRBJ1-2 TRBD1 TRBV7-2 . TGTGCCAGCAGCTTAGGGGTGACAGGGTCTAACTATGGCTACACCTTC CASSLGVTGSNYGYTF
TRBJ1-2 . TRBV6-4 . TGTGCCAGCAGTGACGACTACTATGGCTACACCTTC CASSDDYYGYTF
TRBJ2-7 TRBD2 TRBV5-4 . TGTGCCAGCAGCGGCGGACTAGCGGGAGTACCATACGAGCAGTACTTC CASSGGLAGVPYEQYF
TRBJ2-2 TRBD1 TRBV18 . TGTGCCAGCTCACTAACCCCGGGACAGGGGCCCGGGGAGCTGTTTTTT CASSLTPGQGPGELFF
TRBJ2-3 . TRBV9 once TGTGCCAGCAGCTTCCCCCGCGCGGGGGCGGGAAGTAACACAGATACGCAGTATTTT CASSFPRAGAGSNTDTQYF
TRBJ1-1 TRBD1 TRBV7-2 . TGTGCCAGCAGCTTTTCAGGGACAGGGCGGAGAACTGAAGCTTTCTTT CASSFSGTGRRTEAFF
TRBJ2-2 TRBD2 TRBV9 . TGTGCCAGCAGCGTAACGGGGGGGACCGGGGAGCTGTTTTTT CASSVTGGTGELFF
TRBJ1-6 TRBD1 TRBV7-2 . TGTGCCAGCAGCGACAGTGACAGGGTCTATAATTCACCCCTCCACTTT CASSDSDRVYNSPLHF
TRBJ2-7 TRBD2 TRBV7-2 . TGTGCCAGCAGCTTTCTAGCGGGCTCTACCTACGAGCAGTACTTC CASSFLAGSTYEQYF
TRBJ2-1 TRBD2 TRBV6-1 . TGTGCCAGCAGGGGCGGGGGATACAATGAGCAGTTCTTC CASRGGGYNEQFF
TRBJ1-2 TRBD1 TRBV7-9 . TGTGCCAGCAGCTTAGCCTGGACAGGGGCGGACTATGGCTACACCTTC CASSLAWTGADYGYTF
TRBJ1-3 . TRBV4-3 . TGCGCCAGCAGCCAAACAACCCGGGGACTGGGAGGAAACACCATATATTTT CASSQTTRGLGGNTIYF
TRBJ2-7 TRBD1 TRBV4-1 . TGCGCCAGCAGCCAGGGGACAGGGAGCTCCTACGAGCAGTACTTC CASSQGTGSSYEQYF
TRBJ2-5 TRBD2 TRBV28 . TGTGCCAGCAGTTTACTAGCGGGGGGGCGGGAGACCCAGTACTTC CASSLLAGGRETQYF
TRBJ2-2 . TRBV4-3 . TGCGCCAGCAGCCAAAGGGGGTCAGAGGCGCTTTTGGGGGAGCTGTTTTTT CASSQRGSEALLGELFF
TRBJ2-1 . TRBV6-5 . TGTGCCAGCAGGGACTACAGAAATGAGCAGTTCTTC CASRDYRNEQFF